This record looks at one TCR beta chain sequence and its context. This record belongs to a study of blood T cell repertoires in COVID-19. TCRdb's copy holds only in-frame clones and misses some; the assay was immunoSEQ multiplex PCR. The profile shows 18,000 or so clones, 70% to 90% of them singletons. This CDR3 has 14 amino acids. V shed 6 bases and J 4 bases; nucleotides not matched to a gene: 5. The germline CDR1 and CDR2 sequences are SNHLY and FYNNEI. The chain carries TRBV2 and TRBJ2-2; 7 bases agree with TRBD2. The receptor's source is a human donor with active COVID-19. The donor label of this sample is uncertain. The sequenced sample consisted of peripheral blood. CDR3 coding DNA: TGTGCCAGCAGGGAACTAGCGTCCACCGGGGAGCTGTTTTTT. Amino acids: CASRELASTGELFF. The full variable domain, its missing parts supplied by reference TRBV2 and TRBJ2-2, is EPEVTQTPSHQVTQMGQEVILRCVPISNHLYFYWYRQILGQKVEFLVSFYNNEISEKSEIFDDQFSVERPDGSNFTLKIRSTKLEDSAMYFCASRELASTGELFFGEGSRLTVL.